This TCR beta chain was identified during a study of shared clonotypes between healthy human individuals. Study results and caveats: Sorted-subset sequencing was shown by rarefaction to be incomplete despite large depth.

Remarks on this clone: Its antigen remains unidentified.

Terminally differentiated effector memory CD45RA+ cells were excluded from the naive CD8 cells, which were CD45RO-negative and positively selected for CCR7. Recent acute infections and vaccinations were absent in the healthy HIV-negative adult donors. Original data processing: From ImmunoSEQ came sequences covering only the junction and carrying no quality scores, so filtering differed. The method was immunoSEQ multiplex PCR; TCRdb's version includes in-frame clones alone and lacks a portion of them. That table supplies the V and J calls and clone size; D and trimming were determined from the DNA. There are about 2.1 million clones in the sample; just under 95% occur only once, and about 1.7% lies in the top ten. The CDR3 is 17 residues long. The germline V gene encodes CDR1 SEHNR and CDR2 FQNEAQ (reference sequence). Unmatched junction bases numbered 11, after V lost 5 bases and J lost 3 bases.

Sequenced: naive CD8+ T cells from PBMCs. This clonotype was obtained from a man between 18 and 29 years old in good health. Some clones in this sample may be carry-over from other donors' samples. This chain uses TRBV7-9 with TRBJ2-2, with 8 positions matching TRBD2. The chain's CDR3 is CASSPVDSGMYTGELFF. For the CDR3, the DNA is TGTGCCAGCAGCCCCGTGGATAGCGGGATGTACACCGGGGAGCTGTTTTTT.